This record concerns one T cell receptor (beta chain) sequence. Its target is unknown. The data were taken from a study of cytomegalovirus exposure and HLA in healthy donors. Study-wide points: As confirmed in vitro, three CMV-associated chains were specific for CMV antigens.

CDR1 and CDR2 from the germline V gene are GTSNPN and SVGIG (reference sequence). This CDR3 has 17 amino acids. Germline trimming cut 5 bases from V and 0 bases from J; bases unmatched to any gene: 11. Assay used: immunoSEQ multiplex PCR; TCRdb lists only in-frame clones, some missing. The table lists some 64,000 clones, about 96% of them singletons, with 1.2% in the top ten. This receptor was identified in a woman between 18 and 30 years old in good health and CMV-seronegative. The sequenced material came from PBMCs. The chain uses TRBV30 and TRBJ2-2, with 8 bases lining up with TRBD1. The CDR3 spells CAWGPRTGSANTGELFF. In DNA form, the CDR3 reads TGTGCCTGGGGCCCCCGGACAGGGTCCGCGAACACCGGGGAGCTGTTTTTT.